What follows are 30 T cell receptor beta chains derived from one specimen sequenced in a study of beta chain features in type 1 diabetes. Their cognate antigens are unknown. cDNA synthesis used the whole RNA isolate, giving expressed TCRB sequences. Using immunoSEQ multiplex PCR, the repertoire was profiled, and TCRdb retains in-frame clones only, with some absent. The table includes around 300,000 clones, about 15% detected once. Study-wide points: Moderate but significant shortening of TCRB CDR3s was recorded in all four CD4+ subsets from Type 1 diabetes patients.

Sequenced sample: naive CD4+ T cells from blood. These receptors originate from a man between 18 and 35 years old with type 1 diabetes.

The V and J genes are TRBV28 and TRBJ2-1, with TRBD2 matching 15 bases. This CDR3 is 15 amino acids long. Trimming removed 6 bases from V and 6 bases from J; junction bases left unmatched: 3. In germline, CDR1 is MDHEN, CDR2 SYDVKM. In DNA, the CDR3 is TGTGCCAGCAGCCGGACTAGCGGGAGGGCCAATGAGCAGTTCTTC. Protein: CASSRTSGRANEQFF.

The chain joins TRBV6-6 to TRBJ2-5; TRBD1 matches 7 bases. In germline, CDR1 is MNHNY, CDR2 SVGAGI (reference sequence). CDR3 length: 15 residues. Trimming cost V 4 bases and J 5 bases; bases outside gene matches: 10. CDR3 in amino acids: CASSSPWGQRETQYF. The CDR3, as DNA: TGTGCCAGCAGTTCCCCGTGGGGACAGAGGGAGACCCAGTACTTC.

This clone has only a few counts. The chain combines TRBV5-1 with TRBJ2-5, with D perhaps TRBD1 (5 bases). The V gene lost 7 bases and the J gene lost 4 bases, with 11 bases spanning the gap. This CDR3 has 12 residues. The germline gives CDR1 SGHRS, CDR2 YFSETQ. DNA for the CDR3: TGCGCCAGCGCGGACACCTCAGAGACCCAGTACTTC. It yields the protein CASADTSETQYF.

The chain is built from TRBV7-2 and TRBJ2-3; 10 bases are shared with TRBD1. CDR1 is SGHTA, CDR2 FQGNSA, per germline. There are 18 residues in the CDR3. Trimming at V came to 4 bases and at J to 1 base, leaving 11 bases not matched to a gene. The CDR3 spells CASSYPDRGRYGTDTQYF. Written as DNA, the CDR3 is TGTGCCAGCAGCTACCCAGACAGGGGGCGGTATGGCACAGATACGCAGTATTTT.

The sample holds a few counts of this clone. The V and J genes are TRBV7-9 and TRBJ2-7, with 9 positions matching TRBD1. The CDR3 extends over 14 amino acids. Per germline, CDR1 SEHNR and CDR2 FQNEAQ (reference sequence). The V and J ends lost 4 bases and 5 bases, in that order; junction bases with no gene match: 6. The CDR3 loop is CASSSRTGDNEQYF. In nucleotides, the CDR3 is TGTGCCAGCAGCTCTAGGACAGGGGACAACGAGCAGTACTTC. The entire variable domain, with the rest obtained from reference TRBV7-9 and TRBJ2-7, is as follows: DTGVSQNPRHKITKRGQNVTFRCDPISEHNRLYWYRQTLGQGPEFLTYFQNEAQLEKSRLLSDRFSAERPKGSFSTLEIQRTEQGDSAMYLCASSSRTGDNEQYFGPGTRLTVT.

The chain employs TRBV7-9 and TRBJ2-3, with a tentative D call TRBD2 (6 bases). Germline V gene sequence: CDR1 SEHNR, CDR2 FQNEAQ (reference sequence). V lost 2 bases and J lost 3, with 12 bases in between. This CDR3 comprises 15 residues. CDR3 amino acids: CASSLRAGETDTQYF. As DNA, the CDR3 is TGTGCCAGCAGCTTACGAGCGGGTGAGACAGATACGCAGTATTTT.

This clone has more than one count but fewer than ten. V and J are TRBV11-2 and TRBJ2-3, with D unresolved. Trimming removed 1 base at V and 6 bases at J, with 11 bases between. Germline CDR1 and CDR2: SGHAT and FQNNGV. CDR3 length: 14 residues. The CDR3 loop is CASSLGLQWDTQYF. CDR3 bases: TGTGCCAGCAGCTTAGGGCTCCAATGGGATACGCAGTATTTT.

The chain employs TRBV30 and TRBJ1-1; 9 bases line up with TRBD1. V lost 1 base and J lost 4; bases outside the gene matches: 4. The germline CDR1 and CDR2 sequences are GTSNPN and SVGIG (reference sequence). The CDR3 consists of 14 residues. The DNA of the CDR3 is TGTGCCTGGAGTGGACAGGGGGTTCTCACTGAAGCTTTCTTT. This gives the protein CAWSGQGVLTEAFF.

The chain's CDR3 is CASSLAPPGLAWDTQYF. The CDR3 bases are TGTGCCAGCAGTTTGGCCCCACCGGGACTAGCATGGGATACGCAGTATTTT. The rearrangement joins TRBV27 to TRBJ2-3; 9 nucleotides agree with TRBD2. The germline gives CDR1 MNHEY, CDR2 SMNVEV (reference sequence). V lost 3 bases to trimming and J lost 6 bases; unmatched junction nucleotides: 13. The CDR3 consists of 17 residues.

This chain joins TRBV27 and TRBJ2-1; the D gene is possibly TRBD2 (5 bases). Germline-derived CDR1 and CDR2 are MNHEY and SMNVEV (reference sequence). V was pared by 5 bases and J by 0 bases, with 14 bases between. CDR3 length equals 16 residues. The CDR3 DNA reads as TGTGCCAGCAGTCTAGCACAGTCGTTCTCCTACAATGAGCAGTTCTTC. This translates into CASSLAQSFSYNEQFF.

This clone occurred a few times. The V gene is TRBV18, the J gene TRBJ2-3, with D uncertain. Germline V CDR1 and CDR2: KGHSH, LQKENI. The CDR3 is made up of 14 amino acids. V shed 6 bases and J shed 2 bases, with 12 bases lying between them. The CDR3: CASSWAGITDTQYF. In DNA, the CDR3 is TGTGCCAGCTCTTGGGCAGGAATCACAGATACGCAGTATTTT.

There are a few counts of this clone. Sequence at one end of the junction differs from germline and may be a read error. The rearrangement links TRBV29-1 to TRBJ1-2; 12 bases map to TRBD1. From germline, CDR1 is SQVTM and CDR2 ANQGSEA. The CDR3 has 12 residues. The CDR3 DNA follows: TGCAGCGTGGCCGGGACAGGGGGCCCCGAAGACTTC. This translates into CSVAGTGGPEDF.

J is TRBJ1-2 and V is TRBV28; the match to TRBD1 covers 7 bases. This CDR3 is built from 16 residues. Germline CDR1 and CDR2: MDHEN and SYDVKM. V was clipped by 3 bases and J by 0 bases; unmatched bases: 7. Here the CDR3 reads CASSFEWDRANYGYTF. In DNA form, the CDR3 reads TGTGCCAGCAGTTTTGAGTGGGACAGAGCTAACTATGGCTACACCTTC.

The chain recombines TRBV2 with TRBJ1-3; the D is unclear. The germline V and J ends were trimmed by 5 bases and 2 bases, with 16 bases remaining between them. CDR3 size: 16 residues. From germline, CDR1 is SNHLY and CDR2 FYNNEI. The CDR3 nucleotides read TGTGCCAGCAGTATGGGGTCGGGAGAAGCTGGAAACACCATATATTTT. Protein product: CASSMGSGEAGNTIYF.

The V and J genes are TRBV21-1 and TRBJ2-2; the DNA was not compared with TRBD1, the D call given in the table. TRBV21-1 is deemed a pseudogene. This CDR3 spans 19 amino acids. CDR3: CASSKGISVQGRNTGELFF. CDR3 nucleotide sequence: TGTGCCAGCAGCAAGGGGATTTCGGTACAGGGCCGGAACACCGGGGAGCTGTTTTTT.

The chain has TRBV11-3 and TRBJ2-3, with a weak D call TRBD2 (6 bases). This CDR3 is built from 13 residues. V was pared by 5 bases and J by 4 bases, with 10 bases between. Germline V gene sequence: CDR1 SGHNT, CDR2 YENEEA. The CDR3 DNA follows: TGTGCCAGCAGCCCTTCGGGGGCAGATACGCAGTATTTT. Amino acids: CASSPSGADTQYF.

The rearrangement joins TRBV9 to TRBJ2-5; TRBD2 matches 9 bases. Germline V gives CDR1 SGDLS, CDR2 YYNGEE. CDR3 length equals 16 residues. Losses at the gene ends were 7 bases for V and 2 bases for J; bases not matched to a gene: 12. CDR3 protein: CASEWTLAGKQETQYF. The CDR3 nucleotides are TGTGCCAGCGAATGGACGCTAGCGGGGAAACAAGAGACCCAGTACTTC. The full variable domain, with the rest looked up from reference TRBV9 and TRBJ2-5, is DSGVTQTPKHLITATGQRVTLRCSPRSGDLSVYWYQQSLDQGLQFLIQYYNGEERAKGNILERFSAQQFPDLHSELNLSSLELGDSALYFCASEWTLAGKQETQYFGPGTRLLVL.

This clone was counted between two and nine times. At one of its ends the junction is not consistent with the germline gene, which may arise from a read error. The CDR3 sequence is CASSQFQERVF. The CDR3 DNA reads as TGTGCCAGCAGCCAGTTCCAGGAGCGGGTTTTT. The rearrangement joins TRBV5-4 to TRBJ2-3, with a weak D call TRBD2 (6 bases). Germline loops: CDR1 SGHNT, CDR2 YYREEE (reference sequence). The CDR3 consists of 11 residues.

This clone came up a few times. The chain is built from TRBV2 and TRBJ2-5; 7 bases match TRBD2. Germline V gives CDR1 SNHLY, CDR2 FYNNEI. The ends lost 5 bases at V and 2 bases at J; junction bases unmatched: 8. The CDR3 consists of 15 residues. This CDR3 is CASSTGTTRQETQYF. The DNA of the CDR3 is TGTGCCAGCAGTACCGGGACTACACGGCAAGAGACCCAGTACTTC. Full variable domain (outside the CDR3, taken from reference TRBV2 and TRBJ2-5): EPEVTQTPSHQVTQMGQEVILRCVPISNHLYFYWYRQILGQKVEFLVSFYNNEISEKSEIFDDQFSVERPDGSNFTLKIRSTKLEDSAMYFCASSTGTTRQETQYFGPGTRLLVL.

The chain combines TRBV27 with TRBJ1-1; TRBD1 is a possible D gene (6 bases). This CDR3 comprises 19 residues. Germline V lookup: CDR1 MNHEY, CDR2 SMNVEV (reference sequence). With 3 bases removed from V and 0 bases from J, the gap between germline ends came to 23 bases. Written as DNA, the CDR3 is TGTGCCAGCAGTTTTCGACGGCCTTCCCAGGGGTCCATGAACACTGAAGCTTTCTTT. It codes for CASSFRRPSQGSMNTEAFF.

This clone was seen a few times. The chain uses TRBV4-3 and TRBJ1-6; 9 positions match TRBD1. The germline V gene has CDR1 LGHNA and CDR2 YSLEER. V dropped 0 bases and J dropped 9; count of bases not matched to a gene: 6. The CDR3 contains 16 residues. The CDR3 is CASSQEGQGLGSPLHF. As DNA, the CDR3 is TGCGCCAGCAGCCAAGAGGGACAGGGTTTAGGTTCACCCCTCCACTTT.

The CDR3: CASSLSFGKYYNEQFF. The CDR3, as DNA: TGTGCCAGCAGCTTATCTTTCGGGAAATACTACAATGAGCAGTTCTTC. This chain joins TRBV11-2 and TRBJ2-1, with TRBD2 as a possible D gene (5 bases). Germline V gene data show CDR1 as SGHAT and CDR2 as FQNNGV. V lost 2 bases and J 3 bases, leaving 14 bases between the germline ends. The CDR3 loop spans 16 amino acids. The whole variable domain, remainder taken from reference TRBV11-2 and TRBJ2-1, is EAGVAQSPRYKIIEKRQSVAFWCNPISGHATLYWYQQILGQGPKLLIQFQNNGVVDDSQLPKDRFSAERLKGVDSTLKIQPAKLEDSAVYLCASSLSFGKYYNEQFFGPGTRLTVL.

The chain links TRBV27 to TRBJ1-2, with D possibly TRBD1 on 5 matching bases. This CDR3 is 14 amino acids long. Germline lookup yields CDR1 MNHEY and CDR2 SMNVEV (reference sequence). Trimming cost V 2 bases and J 7 bases, with 14 bases left between them. The chain's CDR3 is CASSLVEGLSGYTF. As DNA, the CDR3 is TGTGCCAGCAGTTTAGTGGAGGGGCTAAGTGGCTACACCTTC.

The chain has TRBV5-4 and TRBJ1-3; D remains ambiguous. The CDR3 runs to 14 residues. V was shortened by 5 bases and J by 0 bases, with 9 bases between the two germline ends. Germline V lookup: CDR1 SGHNT, CDR2 YYREEE (reference sequence). For the CDR3, the DNA is TGTGCCAGCAGTCCAGAAAGCTCTGGAAACACCATATATTTT. Encoded protein: CASSPESSGNTIYF.

The CDR3 DNA sequence: TGTGCCAGCAGCGTAGGTCAGGGGCGCGATTCACCCCTCCACTTT. Translation: CASSVGQGRDSPLHF. The chain combines TRBV9 with TRBJ1-6; tentatively, D is TRBD1 (6 bases). CDR3 size: 15 residues. Trimming stripped 0 bases from V and 8 bases from J, with 12 bases between. Looked up from germline, CDR1 is SGDLS and CDR2 is YYNGEE.

DNA for the CDR3: TGTGCCAGCAGTGTATTCGCGGGTGGGCCTTCTAACTATGGCTACACCTTC. It yields the protein CASSVFAGGPSNYGYTF. The chain has TRBV6-4 and TRBJ1-2; D unclear. The CDR3 is made up of 17 amino acids. V lost 4 bases, J lost 0 bases, and 18 bases lay in between. Germline loops: CDR1 MRHNA, CDR2 SNTAGT.

The chain couples TRBV28 to TRBJ2-7; no definite D call. This CDR3 spans 14 amino acids. The germline V gene has CDR1 MDHEN and CDR2 SYDVKM. V dropped 5 bases and J dropped 2 bases, with 13 bases sitting between them. The CDR3 protein is CASSPSWAPYEQYF. CDR3 DNA sequence: TGTGCCAGCAGTCCCTCCTGGGCACCCTACGAGCAGTACTTC.

This rearrangement joins TRBV10-3 to TRBJ2-7, with a weak D call TRBD2 (6 bases). CDR3 length: 17 residues. Looked up from germline, CDR1 is ENHRY and CDR2 is SYGVKD. V was clipped by 3 bases and J by 2 bases, with 20 bases between them. CDR3 nucleotides: TGTGCCATCAGTGATTTCCCCGGTGCGGGGAGAACCTACGAGCAGTACTTC. Translating gives CAISDFPGAGRTYEQYF.

The chain joins TRBV2 to TRBJ2-5, with D perhaps matching TRBD2 (6 bases). CDR1 is SNHLY and CDR2 is FYNNEI in the germline V gene. V gave up 6 bases and J gave up 5 bases, with 13 bases separating them. The CDR3 has 13 residues. Here the CDR3 DNA reads TGTGCCAGCAGCGCAGGGAGGTGGGAGACCCAGTACTTC. Translation: CASSAGRWETQYF.

The V gene is TRBV5-1, the J gene TRBJ2-1; D is uncertain. The germline gives CDR1 SGHRS, CDR2 YFSETQ. This CDR3 is built from 13 residues. V gave up 1 base and J gave up 6 bases, with 8 bases separating them. DNA of the CDR3: TGCGCCAGCAGCTTGCAGGTATCCAATGAGCAGTTCTTC. It specifies CASSLQVSNEQFF.